A single sample gave rise to the 8 T cell receptor beta chains below, sequenced in a study of cytomegalovirus exposure and HLA in healthy donors. A multiplex PCR was run with 60 Vbeta primers and 13 Jbeta primers. The data were produced by immunoSEQ multiplex PCR, yet TCRdb's version contains in-frame clones alone and is incomplete. The sample shows 200,000 to 250,000 clones, and roughly 0.98% sits with its ten largest clones. The sequencing input was PBMCs. The receptors were gathered from a woman aged 30 to 39 in good health and CMV-seropositive.

The V gene is TRBV5-6, the J gene TRBJ1-5; the D gene is possibly TRBD1 (5 bases). The V gene's germline CDR1 is SGHDT and CDR2 YYEEEE. Trimming cost V 7 bases and J 2 bases, with 19 bases left between them. CDR3 length equals 16 residues. Here the CDR3 reads CASSFGGQGGNQPQHF. CDR3 DNA: TGTGCCAGCTCCTTCGGAGGGCAGGGTGGCAATCAGCCCCAGCATTTT.

The rearrangement joins TRBV4-1 to TRBJ2-5; the D gene is possibly TRBD1 (6 bases). CDR3 length: 14 amino acids. Germline V gene lookup returns CDR1 MGHRA and CDR2 YSYEKL. Trimming removed 1 base from V and 5 bases from J, with 11 bases in between. CDR3 amino acids: CASSQAGQGETQYF. Here the CDR3 DNA reads TGCGCCAGCAGCCAAGCGGGGCAGGGGGAGACCCAGTACTTC.

This chain joins TRBV7-6 and TRBJ2-2; 7 nucleotides agree with TRBD2. The CDR3 contains 16 residues. The V gene's germline CDR1 is SGHVS and CDR2 FNYEAQ. J gave up 4 bases and V 5 bases, and 10 bases lay outside the gene matches. The CDR3 loop reads CASSPQAGTITGELFF. CDR3 sequence (DNA): TGTGCCAGCAGCCCACAAGCGGGAACAATCACCGGGGAGCTGTTTTTT.

With regard to this clone: The germline gene is not matched at one end of the junction; a read error may be the cause. The genes are TRBV7-8 and TRBJ1-2, with 9 positions matching TRBD1. CDR1 and CDR2 (germline): SGHVS, FQNEAQ. CDR3 size: 13 residues. The CDR3 DNA is TGTGCCAGCAGCCCACCACGCGGGACAGGGATATCTTTC. It translates to CASSPPRGTGISF.

The rearrangement links TRBV25-1 to TRBJ1-2; 8 nucleotides align to TRBD1. Germline assignment: CDR1 MGHDK and CDR2 SYGVNS. CDR3 length equals 13 residues. Losses at the gene ends were 6 bases for V and 4 bases for J; bases not matched to a gene: 4. The DNA for the CDR3 is TGTGCCAGCAGGCCCGGGACAGGCTATGGCTACACCTTC. Translated, it gives CASRPGTGYGYTF.

The gene calls are TRBV6-5 and TRBJ1-5; D possibly corresponds to TRBD1 (5 bases). The V end was cut by 1 base, the J end by 2 bases, with 9 bases between. The CDR3 is 15 residues long. CDR1 is MNHEY and CDR2 is SVGAGI in the germline V gene. CDR3 sequence: CASSYWQGGNQPQHF. The CDR3 DNA follows: TGTGCCAGCAGTTACTGGCAGGGTGGCAATCAGCCCCAGCATTTT.

This sequence joins TRBV6-5 and TRBJ1-1; TRBD1 is a possible D gene (5 bases). The CDR3 runs to 15 residues. Germline V lookup: CDR1 MNHEY, CDR2 SVGAGI. Trimming pared 7 bases from V and 3 bases from J, leaving 18 bases between. CDR3: CASISSEKGYTEAFF. The CDR3 DNA reads TGTGCCAGCATCTCCTCCGAGAAGGGGTACACTGAAGCTTTCTTT.

The V and J genes are TRBV28 and TRBJ1-4, with 7 bases matching TRBD1. The CDR3 runs 17 residues. The V gene end was trimmed by 4 bases and the J gene end by 4 bases; junction bases not matched to a gene: 12. Germline CDR1 reads MDHEN; CDR2 reads SYDVKM. The CDR3 DNA reads TGTGCCAGCAGTTCCATCCCCGGGACAGCTTTTAATGAAAAACTGTTTTTT. Amino acid sequence: CASSSIPGTAFNEKLFF.